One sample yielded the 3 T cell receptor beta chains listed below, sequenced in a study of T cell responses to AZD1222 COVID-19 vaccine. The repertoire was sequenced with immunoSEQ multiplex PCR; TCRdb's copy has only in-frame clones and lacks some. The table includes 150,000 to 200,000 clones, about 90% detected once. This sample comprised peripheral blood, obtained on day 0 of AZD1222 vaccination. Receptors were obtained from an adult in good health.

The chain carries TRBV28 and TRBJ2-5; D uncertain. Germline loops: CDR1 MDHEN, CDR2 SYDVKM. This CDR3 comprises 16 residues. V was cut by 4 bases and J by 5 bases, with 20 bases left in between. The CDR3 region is CASSSSGPIRKETQYF. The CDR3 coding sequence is TGTGCCAGCAGTTCCTCCGGGCCTATAAGGAAGGAGACCCAGTACTTC.

The CDR3 region has the DNA TGTGCCAGCAGCCACCCCGGGGGGATGGGTGAGCAGTTCTTC. It specifies CASSHPGGMGEQFF. The chain combines TRBV5-4 with TRBJ2-1, with 7 bases fitting TRBD2. Germline V lookup: CDR1 SGHNT, CDR2 YYREEE (reference sequence). The CDR3 is 14 residues long. V dropped 4 bases and J dropped 9; count of bases not matched to a gene: 10.

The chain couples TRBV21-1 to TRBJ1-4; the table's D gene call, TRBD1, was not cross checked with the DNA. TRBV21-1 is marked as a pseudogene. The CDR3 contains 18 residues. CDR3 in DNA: TGTGCCAGCAGCAAACAGATCGCAGGCCATTTGGCTAATGAAAAACTGTTTTTT. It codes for CASSKQIAGHLANEKLFF.